The entry that follows covers one T cell receptor beta chain sequence. The data originate from a study of control samples from healthy donors and cancer patients. The method was immunoSEQ multiplex PCR; TCRdb's version includes in-frame clones alone and lacks a portion of them. The sample lists approximately 160,000 clones; around 95% were seen once. The CDR3 contains 16 residues. The junction had 9 bases not matched to a gene; V was cut back by 6 bases and J by 1 base. CDR1 and CDR2 (germline): SNHLY, FYNNEI. The sequence came from a woman aged 60-75 years in good health. J is TRBJ2-3 and V is TRBV2; 8 bases match TRBD2. Sequenced material: blood. CDR3 in DNA: TGTGCCAGCAGGGGGACTAGTTTACCGCGCACAGATACGCAGTATTTT. It codes for CASRGTSLPRTDTQYF.